The 19 T cell receptor beta chains below come from one sample, sequenced in a study of blood T cell repertoires in COVID-19. Profiling relied on immunoSEQ multiplex PCR, and the TCRdb table lists in-frame clones only, not all of them. The sample contains about 260,000 clones, about 81% of which appear only once. Material for sequencing was PBMCs or T cells enriched from blood (not recorded which). The origin of the receptors is a man aged 25-40 years with acute COVID-19.

This clone came up many times. The CDR3 here is CSVGGRGNQPQHF. In DNA form, the CDR3 reads TGCAGCGTTGGGGGCAGGGGGAATCAGCCCCAGCATTTT. The chain couples TRBV29-1 to TRBJ1-5; 7 bases agree with TRBD1. Germline values: CDR1 SQVTM, CDR2 ANQGSEA. The ends lost 4 bases at V and 4 bases at J; junction bases unmatched: 4. This CDR3 is built from 13 residues.

The chain couples TRBV7-2 to TRBJ2-6; TRBD1 is a possible D gene (5 bases). V lost 5 bases to trimming and J lost 3 bases, with 14 bases between them. Germline loops: CDR1 SGHTA, CDR2 FQGNSA. The CDR3 totals 16 residues. The CDR3 region has the DNA TGTGCCAGCAGCCGCCCCACAGGAAGTGGGGCCAACGTCCTGACTTTC. Its protein is CASSRPTGSGANVLTF.

The rearrangement links TRBV6-4 to TRBJ2-3; 14 positions match TRBD2. The CDR3 totals 15 residues. CDR1 MRHNA and CDR2 SNTAGT come from the germline V gene. V lost 6 bases, J lost 4 bases, and 3 bases stayed unmatched. The CDR3 spells CASRATSGGADTQYF. DNA for the CDR3: TGTGCCAGCAGAGCGACTAGCGGGGGGGCAGATACGCAGTATTTT.

CDR3 sequence reads: CASSISGGVSDTQYF. The CDR3 DNA reads as TGTGCCAGCAGCATTAGCGGGGGGGTGTCAGATACGCAGTATTTT. This chain connects TRBV9 to TRBJ2-3; 11 bases fit TRBD2. After removal of 4 bases from V and 4 bases from J, the junction contained 5 bases not matched to a gene. The V gene's germline CDR1 is SGDLS and CDR2 YYNGEE. This CDR3 spans 15 amino acids.

This clone was counted a single time. This chain links TRBV19 with TRBJ1-6, with 9 bases identical to TRBD1. The CDR3 runs 16 residues. Germline V lookup: CDR1 LNHDA, CDR2 SQIVND (reference sequence). The V and J ends lost 6 bases and 9 bases, in that order; junction bases with no gene match: 12. CDR3 nucleotide sequence: TGTGCCAGTAGCAAGACCTCGGACAGGGGAGGTTCACCCCTCCACTTT. Translating gives CASSKTSDRGGSPLHF.

This clone appeared a few times. The V and J genes are TRBV7-8 and TRBJ1-1; D is possibly TRBD1 (6 bases). V was trimmed by 5 bases and J by 5 bases, leaving 21 bases between them. The CDR3 runs 16 residues. CDR1 and CDR2 (germline): SGHVS, FQNEAQ. This CDR3 reads CASSRGAGLGGTEAFF. The CDR3 region has the DNA TGTGCCAGCAGCCGGGGGGCAGGGCTGGGAGGAACTGAAGCTTTCTTT.

V usage is TRBV4-2 and J usage is TRBJ2-2, with D possibly being TRBD2 (5 bases). The V end was cut by 1 base, the J end by 4 bases, with 10 bases between. The length of the CDR3 is 15 residues. Germline CDR1 reads LGHNA; CDR2 reads YNFKEQ. The CDR3 sequence is CASSQARGVTGELFF. As DNA, the CDR3 is TGTGCCAGCAGCCAAGCTCGGGGAGTCACCGGGGAGCTGTTTTTT.

The rearrangement links TRBV6-2 or TRBV6-3 to TRBJ2-3; 11 nucleotides line up with TRBD2. After removal of 6 bases from V and 0 bases from J, the junction contained 14 bases not matched to a gene. The CDR3 runs 19 residues. Germline V gene sequence: CDR1 MNHEY, CDR2 SVGEGT. CDR3 sequence: CASSHPAGTSGPSTDTQYF. CDR3 nucleotide sequence: TGTGCCAGCAGCCACCCCGCCGGGACTAGCGGTCCTAGCACAGATACGCAGTATTTT.

The genes are TRBV15 and TRBJ2-1, with 7 bases identical to TRBD2. The CDR3 is 15 residues long. Unmatched junction bases numbered 2, after V lost 1 base and J lost 2 bases. Germline V CDR1 and CDR2: LNHNV, YYDKDF (reference sequence). CDR3 residues: CATSRVAGAYNEQFF. The CDR3 region has the DNA TGTGCCACCAGCAGAGTTGCGGGGGCCTACAATGAGCAGTTCTTC.

The chain couples TRBV6-2 or TRBV6-3 to TRBJ1-5; D unclear. Germline CDR1 is MNHEY and CDR2 is SVGEGT. Trimming stripped 6 bases from V and 4 bases from J, with 7 bases between. The CDR3 is 12 residues long. Here the CDR3 DNA reads TGTGCCAGCAGCAGTCAGAATCAGCCCCAGCATTTT. Amino acid sequence: CASSSQNQPQHF.

V and J are TRBV27 and TRBJ2-1, with 7 bases identical to TRBD2. J was trimmed by 2 bases and V by 6 bases; bases with no gene match: 10. Per germline, CDR1 MNHEY and CDR2 SMNVEV (reference sequence). The CDR3 is 16 residues long. This chain's CDR3 is CASSPPERGTYNEQFF. The CDR3 DNA follows: TGTGCCAGCAGCCCCCCTGAGCGGGGTACCTACAATGAGCAGTTCTTC.

For the CDR3, the DNA is TGTGCCAGCAGTTTTCAAGCGGGCGAGCAGTACGTC. It yields the protein CASSFQAGEQYV. This chain links TRBV28 with TRBJ2-7; tentatively, D is TRBD2 (6 bases). Trimming pared 3 bases from V and 6 bases from J, leaving 9 bases between. This CDR3 is built from 12 residues. Germline V lookup: CDR1 MDHEN, CDR2 SYDVKM.

This sequence joins TRBV6-5 and TRBJ2-5, with TRBD1 identical over 9 bases. This CDR3 region has 14 residues. Germline V gene lookup returns CDR1 MNHEY and CDR2 SVGAGI. J gave up 4 bases and V 7 bases, and 7 bases lay outside the gene matches. DNA for the CDR3: TGTGCCAGCACCCTGGGACAGGGTCGAGAGACCCAGTACTTC. Its translation is CASTLGQGRETQYF.

The CDR3 coding sequence is TGCGCCAGCAGCTTGGCGACCGGGGAGCTGTTTTTT. Translated, it gives CASSLATGELFF. The chain links TRBV5-1 to TRBJ2-2, with unresolved D. V dropped 0 bases and J dropped 5 bases, with 2 bases sitting between them. Per germline, CDR1 SGHRS and CDR2 YFSETQ. This CDR3 region has 12 residues.

V and J are TRBV7-2 and TRBJ2-7; 8 bases match TRBD1. Trimming cost V 5 bases and J 2 bases; bases outside gene matches: 5. The length of the CDR3 is 14 residues. Germline CDR1 SGHTA, CDR2 FQGNSA. The CDR3 nucleotides read TGTGCCAGCAGCCCGAGACAGGGGACCTACGAGCAGTACGTC. This encodes CASSPRQGTYEQYV.

This clone has only a few counts. The rearrangement joins TRBV11-2 to TRBJ1-2; weak D call: TRBD1 (6 bases). The CDR3 runs to 12 residues. Trimming took 6 bases from V and 6 from J, leaving 11 bases between them. CDR1 SGHAT and CDR2 FQNNGV come from the germline V gene. The CDR3 nucleotides are TGTGCCAGCAGTCTCAACAGGGATGGCTACACCTTC. This gives the protein CASSLNRDGYTF.

The CDR3 coding sequence is TGTGCCAGTAGCCCCAGTCGGGCTAGCAGCAATCAGCCCCAGCATTTT. Its protein product is CASSPSRASSNQPQHF. The gene calls are TRBV19 and TRBJ1-5; no clear D. The CDR3 extends over 16 amino acids. CDR1 and CDR2 (germline): LNHDA, SQIVND (reference sequence). V was trimmed by 6 bases and J by 1 base, leaving 16 bases between them. The full variable domain, its missing parts supplied by reference TRBV19 and TRBJ1-5, is DGGITQSPKYLFRKEGQNVTLSCEQNLNHDAMYWYRQDPGQGLRLIYYSQIVNDFQKGDIAEGYSVSREKKESFPLTVTSAQKNPTAFYLCASSPSRASSNQPQHFGDGTRLSIL.

The rearrangement joins TRBV4-2 to TRBJ1-3; possible D gene TRBD1, 5 bases. This CDR3 comprises 16 residues. The germline CDR1 and CDR2 sequences are LGHNA and YNFKEQ. Trimming removed 0 bases from V and 0 bases from J, with 9 bases in between. The CDR3 nucleotides read TGTGCCAGCAGCCAAGAGCGGGGCCACTCTGGAAACACCATATATTTT. Amino acids: CASSQERGHSGNTIYF.

The rearrangement links TRBV6-5 to TRBJ2-7, with D possibly matching TRBD1 (5 bases). V lost 2 bases and J 7 bases, leaving 9 bases between the germline ends. The CDR3 loop spans 12 amino acids. In germline, CDR1 is MNHEY, CDR2 SVGAGI. The CDR3 nucleotides are TGTGCCAGCAGTTACGAAGGGGTTGAGCAGTACGTC. It is translated as CASSYEGVEQYV.